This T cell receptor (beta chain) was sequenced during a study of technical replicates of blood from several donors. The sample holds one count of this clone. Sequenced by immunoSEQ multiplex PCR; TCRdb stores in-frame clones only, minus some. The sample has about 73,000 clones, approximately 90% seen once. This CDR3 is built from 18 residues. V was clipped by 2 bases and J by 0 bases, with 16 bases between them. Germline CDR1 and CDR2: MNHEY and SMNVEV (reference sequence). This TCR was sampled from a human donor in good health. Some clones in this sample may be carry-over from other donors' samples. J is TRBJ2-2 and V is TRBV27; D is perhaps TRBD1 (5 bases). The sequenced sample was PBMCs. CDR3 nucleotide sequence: TGTGCCAGCAGTTTAGAGGCTCCCAGGGCCGCGAACACCGGGGAGCTGTTTTTT. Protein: CASSLEAPRAANTGELFF.